The sequence of this TCR beta chain was determined in a study of response to subunit inactivated influenza vaccine. TCRdb reanalysed the RT-PCR reads using MiXCR and keeps one entry per CDR3 protein. Of just under 550,000 distinct CDR3 sequences listed, 20% to 25% were seen once; the top ten hold approximately 3%. Germline CDR1 reads SGHTA; CDR2 reads FQGTGA. This CDR3 is built from 16 residues. The V segment lost 5 bases and the J segment 9 bases; nucleotides outside the gene matches: 12. This sample was also put to use in a study of T cells expressing NK-cell markers. That paper states: TCR beta libraries carry UMIs added by 5'RACE template switching.

V usage is TRBV7-3 and J usage is TRBJ2-1, with 11 bases lining up with TRBD1. The sample in question was CD4+ T cells sorted from PBMCs, obtained 11 to 12 days after vaccination. This TCR was recovered from a man aged 50 to 60 who received an inactivated influenza vaccine. Written as DNA, the CDR3 is TGTGCCAGCAGCCCACGGACAGGGGGCGCTTGGGGTGAGCAGTTCTTC. Translating it yields CASSPRTGGAWGEQFF.